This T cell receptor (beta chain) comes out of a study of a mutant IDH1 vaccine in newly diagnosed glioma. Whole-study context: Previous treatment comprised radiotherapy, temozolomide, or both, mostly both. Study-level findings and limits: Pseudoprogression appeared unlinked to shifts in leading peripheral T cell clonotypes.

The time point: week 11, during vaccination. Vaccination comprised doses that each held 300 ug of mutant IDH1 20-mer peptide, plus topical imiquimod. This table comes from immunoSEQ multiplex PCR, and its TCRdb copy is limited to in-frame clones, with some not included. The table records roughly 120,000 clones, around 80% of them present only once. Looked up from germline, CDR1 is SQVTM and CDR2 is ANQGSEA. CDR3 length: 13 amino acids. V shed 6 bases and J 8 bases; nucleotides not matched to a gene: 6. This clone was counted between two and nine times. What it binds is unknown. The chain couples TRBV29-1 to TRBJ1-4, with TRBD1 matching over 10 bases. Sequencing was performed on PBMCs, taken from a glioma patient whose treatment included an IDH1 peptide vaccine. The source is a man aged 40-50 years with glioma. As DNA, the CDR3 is TGCAGCGTGGCCGGGACAGGGGACGAAAAACTGTTTTTT. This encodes CSVAGTGDEKLFF.